This TCR beta chain was profiled in a study of OX40 agonist ivuxolimab in advanced cancers. Regarding the study as a whole: Clones of CD4+ and CD8+ blood T cells grew by week 6 at doses of 0.1 to 3.0 mg/kg.

The CDR3 is 16 amino acids. CDR1 and CDR2 (germline): SGHTA, FQGTGA. The J segment lost 4 bases and the V segment lost 5 bases, leaving 12 bases of the junction unmatched. Comments on this clone: Its antigen is currently unknown.

Measured with immunoSEQ multiplex PCR; TCRdb has only the in-frame clones, and not every one. The repertoire holds 70,000 to 85,000 clones, with more than 90% as singletons. The sequenced sample was CD4+ or CD8+ T cells sorted from blood, obtained in a trial of the OX40 agonist ivuxolimab. The genes are TRBV7-3 and TRBJ2-3, with 7 bases fitting TRBD1. The sequence derives from an adult with an advanced solid tumor such as melanoma, head and neck, liver or kidney cancer. This CDR3 reads CASSTGTGDGADTQYF. The CDR3 DNA reads as TGTGCCAGCAGCACCGGTACAGGGGATGGGGCAGATACGCAGTATTTT.